The 17 T cell receptor beta chains in this list originate from one sample, sequenced in a study of human T cells and chemical hapten exposure. MiXCR was run by TCRdb on the RACE reads, yielding one entry per CDR3 protein. The table lists tens of thousands of distinct CDR3 sequences, about 10% of them singletons. Time point reported: patch test 1, 2 weeks after DPC sensitization. Regarding treatment: therapeutic diphenylcyclopropenone sensitization with weekly scalp DPC. Total RNA was isolated from whole blood that had not been fractionated. The sample consisted of whole blood, taken in connection with sensitization to the hapten diphenylcyclopropenone (DPC). These receptors were collected from a woman between 40 and 55 years old with alopecia areata. Some clones in this sample may be carry-over from other donors' samples.

The CDR3 protein is CASSFRASYEQYF. In DNA, the CDR3 is TGTGCCAGCAGCTTTAGGGCGAGCTACGAGCAGTACTTC. The gene calls are TRBV7-9 and TRBJ2-7; the D is unclear. Trimming removed 3 bases from V and 3 bases from J, with 9 bases in between. In germline, CDR1 is SEHNR, CDR2 FQNEAQ (reference sequence). This CDR3 is 13 amino acids long. The whole variable domain, remainder taken from reference TRBV7-9 and TRBJ2-7, is DTGVSQNPRHKITKRGQNVTFRCDPISEHNRLYWYRQTLGQGPEFLTYFQNEAQLEKSRLLSDRFSAERPKGSFSTLEIQRTEQGDSAMYLCASSFRASYEQYFGPGTRLTVT.

The chain recombines TRBV12-2 with TRBJ2-7. TRBV12-2 is reported as a pseudogene. CDR3 size: 16 residues. The CDR3 reads CASRLAGAGSSYEQYF. DNA of the CDR3: TGTGCAAGTCGCTTAGCGGGAGCAGGGAGCTCCTACGAGCAGTACTTC.

The chain links TRBV12-5 to TRBJ1-1; 7 nucleotides align to TRBD1. V was clipped by 7 bases and J by 7 bases; unmatched bases: 9. The CDR3 sequence is 13 residues long. CDR1 LGHNT and CDR2 FRNRAP come from the germline V gene. This CDR3 reads CASALTRGHEAFF. The CDR3 bases are TGTGCTAGTGCCCTTACGAGGGGGCATGAAGCTTTCTTT.

The table lists this clonotype with many counts. The chain combines TRBV27 with TRBJ1-6; D call uncertain. Germline CDR1 and CDR2: MNHEY and SMNVEV (reference sequence). The V end was cut by 1 base, the J end by 4 bases, with 8 bases between. CDR3 size: 15 residues. CDR3 sequence: CASSLLPPYNSPLHF. DNA for the CDR3: TGTGCCAGCAGTTTATTACCCCCGTATAATTCACCCCTCCACTTT.

This clonotype has only a few counts. The chain uses TRBV21-1 and TRBJ2-5; the table's D call, TRBD2, has no DNA check behind it. TRBV21-1 is a listed pseudogene. The CDR3 runs to 15 residues. CDR3: CASSTSWRDQETQYF. The CDR3 nucleotides are TGTGCCAGCAGCACAAGTTGGAGGGATCAAGAGACCCAGTACTTC.

For this clonotype: A much larger clone lies one base from this, so it may be a read error. V is TRBV30 and J is TRBJ2-5, with TRBD2 as a possible D gene (6 bases). CDR3 size: 14 residues. V was pared by 2 bases and J by 6 bases, with 16 bases between. Germline CDR1 is GTSNPN and CDR2 is SVGIG (reference sequence). The CDR3 protein is CAWSRAPGVKTQYF. The CDR3 DNA follows: TGTGCCTGGAGTCGGGCGCCGGGGGTGAAGACCCAGTACTTC.

Only a few counts were recorded for this clonotype. The chain carries TRBV7-6 and TRBJ2-7; TRBD2 agrees at 9 bases. The germline CDR1 and CDR2 sequences are SGHVS and FNYEAQ. With 5 bases clipped from V and 2 bases from J, the junction kept 10 bases outside the gene matches. The CDR3 sequence is 16 residues long. The CDR3 DNA reads TGTGCCAGCAGCCCCATGGCGGGGGGGACCGCCTACGAGCAGTACTTC. This sequence encodes CASSPMAGGTAYEQYF.

The chain carries TRBV19 and TRBJ2-7; D gene unclear. V was cut by 1 base and J by 0 bases, with 7 bases left in between. The CDR3 consists of 14 residues. Germline assignment: CDR1 LNHDA and CDR2 SQIVND (reference sequence). Here the CDR3 reads CASSIAGASYEQYF. In DNA form, the CDR3 reads TGTGCCAGTAGTATAGCGGGCGCCTCCTACGAGCAGTACTTC. Together with reference TRBV19 and TRBJ2-7, the CDR3 gives the full variable domain: DGGITQSPKYLFRKEGQNVTLSCEQNLNHDAMYWYRQDPGQGLRLIYYSQIVNDFQKGDIAEGYSVSREKKESFPLTVTSAQKNPTAFYLCASSIAGASYEQYFGPGTRLTVT.

This clonotype was recorded many times. The J gene is TRBJ2-1, the V gene TRBV7-8; TRBD2 aligns across 9 bases. Germline V CDR1 and CDR2: SGHVS, FQNEAQ. The CDR3 consists of 15 residues. The V gene end was trimmed by 0 bases and the J gene end by 8 bases; junction bases not matched to a gene: 5. The CDR3 region is CASSLALAGAYEQFF. The CDR3 DNA follows: TGTGCCAGCAGCTTAGCTTTAGCGGGAGCGTATGAGCAGTTCTTC.

J is TRBJ2-3 and V is TRBV29-1, with 7 bases aligning to TRBD1. J gave up 2 bases and V 3 bases, and 2 bases lay outside the gene matches. Germline-derived CDR1 and CDR2 are SQVTM and ANQGSEA. The CDR3 is made up of 13 amino acids. CDR3 bases: TGCAGCGTTGACAGGGGGTACACAGATACGCAGTATTTT. This encodes CSVDRGYTDTQYF.

This clonotype was counted at least ten times. The chain carries TRBV10-1 and TRBJ2-3; 13 bases match TRBD2. The ends lost 0 bases at V and 5 bases at J; junction bases unmatched: 2. CDR1 is WNHNN and CDR2 is SYGVQD in the germline V gene (reference sequence). The CDR3 length is 16 residues. This CDR3 reads CASSESGTSGIDTQYF. CDR3 nucleotides: TGCGCCAGCAGTGAGTCCGGGACTAGCGGGATAGATACGCAGTATTTT.

The V call is TRBV29-1, the J call TRBJ2-1; tentative D call: TRBD2 (7 bases). Germline CDR1 is SQVTM and CDR2 is ANQGSEA. V was trimmed by 7 bases and J by 6 bases, leaving 19 bases between them. The CDR3 contains 14 residues. CDR3 residues: CSARGAPSRNEQFF. CDR3 DNA sequence: TGCAGCGCCCGGGGGGCCCCTTCCCGCAATGAGCAGTTCTTC.

This clonotype was recorded at least ten times. The chain couples TRBV7-3 to TRBJ2-2; no firm D call. V was pared by 6 bases and J by 3 bases, with 11 bases between. CDR3 length: 14 residues. Germline V lookup: CDR1 SGHTA, CDR2 FQGTGA. The CDR3 region has the DNA TGTGCCAGCAGATCGACCACCCACACCGGGGAGCTGTTTTTT. This encodes CASRSTTHTGELFF.

This clonotype was seen at least ten times. The V gene is TRBV29-1, the J gene TRBJ1-1; a possible D gene is TRBD1 (6 bases). This CDR3 is built from 13 residues. Trimming pared 6 bases from V and 1 base from J, leaving 12 bases between. Germline loops: CDR1 SQVTM, CDR2 ANQGSEA. This chain's CDR3 is CSVHRVPNTEAFF. The CDR3 DNA sequence: TGCAGCGTGCACAGGGTTCCGAACACTGAAGCTTTCTTT.

This clonotype was picked up a small number of times. This rearrangement joins TRBV10-3 to TRBJ1-5; 9 nucleotides agree with TRBD1. Germline trimming cut 2 bases from V and 1 base from J; bases unmatched to any gene: 6. This CDR3 has 17 amino acids. Germline-derived CDR1 and CDR2 are ENHRY and SYGVKD. The CDR3 region has the DNA TGTGCCATCAGTGAGCCAGGGACAGGGATGAGCAATCAGCCCCAGCATTTT. Residues: CAISEPGTGMSNQPQHF.

This chain links TRBV6-5 with TRBJ1-4; 8 bases fit TRBD1. CDR1 and CDR2 (germline): MNHEY, SVGAGI. V dropped 6 bases and J dropped 7; count of bases not matched to a gene: 13. The CDR3 spans 16 residues. CDR3 loop: CASSRDQGARAEKLFF. As DNA, the CDR3 is TGTGCCAGCAGCCGGGATCAGGGGGCACGCGCTGAAAAACTGTTTTTT.

The chain joins TRBV20-1 to TRBJ2-7; D is ambiguous. Germline CDR1 DFQATT, CDR2 SNEGSKA (reference sequence). Between the trimmed V and J ends, which lost 5 bases and 6 bases, there was a span of 11 bases. There are 11 residues in the CDR3. The CDR3 protein is CSAGGGVEQYF. DNA for the CDR3: TGCAGTGCTGGCGGTGGGGTCGAGCAGTACTTC.